This T cell receptor beta chain was identified in a study of shared clonotypes between healthy human individuals. Study background: Each donor had three CD4 naive, three CD4 memory, two CD8 naive and one CD8 memory plate.

In the naive CD8 group, cells lacked CD45RO and were positively selected for CCR7, so terminally differentiated effector memory CD45RA+ cells were left out. Authors' analysis steps: ImmunoSEQ gave junction-only sequences without quality scores, so filtering differed. Clones were sequenced by immunoSEQ multiplex PCR, and TCRdb holds only the in-frame ones, with some missing. D and trimming were read from the DNA, whereas the V and J calls and clone size are those reported in that table. Of approximately 590,000 clones in the sample, nearly 97% were seen once. With respect to this clone: Antigen specificity is unknown.

The length of the CDR3 is 16 residues. Trimming removed 1 base from V and 2 bases from J, with 14 bases in between. Germline V gene sequence: CDR1 SGHTA, CDR2 FQGNSA. Whole-study results and caveats: Of the naive CD4 clonotypes, around 4.7% were shared across a handful of donors.

This TCR derives from a woman aged 30 to 39 in good health. The V and J genes are TRBV7-2 and TRBJ2-5; no clear D. Sequenced sample: naive CD8+ T cells sorted from blood. Here the CDR3 reads CASSLEAAVPQETQYF. As DNA, the CDR3 is TGTGCCAGCAGCTTAGAAGCTGCCGTCCCACAAGAGACCCAGTACTTC.